This is a list of T cell receptor beta chains from one sample in a study of PD-1 blockade in classical Hodgkin lymphoma. Clones were sequenced by immunoSEQ multiplex PCR, and TCRdb holds only the in-frame ones, with some missing. The sample lists 25,000 to 40,000 clones; around 81% were seen once. Here the sequenced sample was peripheral blood mononuclear cells (PBMCs), taken before the fourth cycle of nivolumab. Source of these receptors: a human donor with classical Hodgkin lymphoma. Both conserved end residues are part of each CDR3. The D gene is left open where the match is weak. Only some rows state a clone size, as once, few, many or a class for expanded clones.

NA,TRBJ2-7,TRBV29-1,NA,CSVDSGTEQYF,TGCAGCGTTGACTCTGGGACCGAGCAGTACTTC
NA,TRBJ1-2,TRBV18,NA,CASSFEANYGYTF,TGTGCCAGCTCTTTCGAAGCTAACTATGGCTACACCTTC
NA,TRBJ2-1,TRBV30,NA,CAWSPLGKRTYNEQFF,TGTGCCTGGAGTCCGCTGGGGAAGAGGACCTACAATGAGCAGTTCTTC
NA,TRBJ1-1,TRBV18,NA,CASSPYGRVEAFF,TGTGCCAGCTCACCCTACGGTAGGGTCGAAGCTTTCTTT
TRBD1,TRBJ1-4,TRBV15,NA,CATSRAGTGTNEKLFF,TGTGCCACCAGCAGAGCCGGGACAGGGACTAATGAAAAACTGTTTTTT
TRBD1,TRBJ1-3,TRBV9,NA,CASSVEGAGGLFNTIYF,TGTGCCAGCAGCGTAGAAGGTGCAGGGGGATTGTTTAACACCATATATTTT
NA,TRBJ1-4,TRBV10-3,NA,CAISEAGRNEKLFF,TGTGCCATCAGTGAGGCGGGGAGAAACGAAAAACTGTTTTTT
NA,TRBJ1-1,TRBV7-9,NA,CASSLALGSSGQRNTEAFF,TGTGCCAGCAGCTTAGCGCTCGGGAGCTCGGGACAACGGAACACTGAAGCTTTCTTT
NA,TRBJ2-1,TRBV5-1,NA,CASSVPTGTQYNEQFF,TGCGCCAGCAGCGTACCCACCGGGACTCAATACAATGAGCAGTTCTTC
NA,TRBJ2-1,TRBV4-3,NA,CASSQGWFERSYNEQFF,TGCGCCAGCAGCCAAGGGTGGTTTGAACGCTCCTACAATGAGCAGTTCTTC
NA,TRBJ1-5,TRBV19,NA,CASRAGSYSNQPQHF,TGTGCCAGTAGGGCTGGATCTTATAGCAATCAGCCCCAGCATTTT
NA,TRBJ2-5,TRBV6-5,NA,CASSRGTVGGTQYF,TGTGCCAGCAGTCGTGGGACGGTTGGGGGAACCCAGTACTTC
NA,TRBJ1-1,TRBV6-6,NA,CASSSGGTEAFF,TGTGCCAGCAGTTCCGGGGGGACTGAAGCTTTCTTT
NA,TRBJ1-6,TRBV7-6,NA,CASSASAVNSPLHF,TGTGCCAGCAGCGCTAGTGCGGTAAATTCACCCCTCCACTTT
NA,TRBJ2-5,TRBV15,NA,CATSRDQGPQYF,TGTGCCACCAGCAGAGACCAAGGGCCCCAGTACTTC
TRBD1,TRBJ2-4,TRBV2,once,CASKTGNLAKNIQYF,TGTGCCAGCAAGACAGGGAACTTAGCCAAAAACATTCAGTACTTC
TRBD1,TRBJ1-2,TRBV28,NA,CASSPSTGVYGYTF,TGTGCCAGCAGTCCCTCGACAGGGGTCTATGGCTACACCTTC
TRBD1,TRBJ2-3,TRBV25-1,NA,CASSGAGGHLFWTDTQYF,TGTGCCAGCAGCGGCGCAGGGGGCCATCTTTTTTGGACAGATACGCAGTATTTT
NA,TRBJ2-7,TRBV10-3,NA,CAITGTILGEQYF,TGTGCCATCACCGGGACCATACTCGGAGAGCAGTACTTC
NA,TRBJ1-1,TRBV25-1,NA,CASSQGLLTNTEAFF,TGTGCCAGCAGCCAGGGATTGCTAACGAACACTGAAGCTTTCTTT
NA,TRBJ1-2,TRBV2,NA,CASNYQRSNYGYTF,TGTGCCAGCAACTACCAGAGGAGTAACTATGGCTACACCTTC
TRBD1,TRBJ2-7,TRBV19,NA,CASSPSGQGFEQYF,TGTGCCAGTAGCCCCTCGGGACAGGGTTTCGAGCAGTACTTC
NA,TRBJ1-2,TRBV5-4,NA,CASSKGTIPDYGYTF,TGTGCCAGCAGCAAGGGGACAATCCCTGACTATGGCTACACCTTC
NA,TRBJ1-2,TRBV28,NA,CASSLEGSYGYTF,TGTGCCAGCAGTTTGGAGGGCAGCTATGGCTACACCTTC
TRBD1,TRBJ1-5,TRBV28,NA,CASSPLGQGDGQPQHF,TGTGCCAGCAGTCCTCTGGGCCAGGGGGACGGTCAGCCCCAGCATTTT
NA,TRBJ2-1,TRBV10-3,NA,CAISGTGYNEQFF,TGTGCCATCAGTGGGACGGGCTACAATGAGCAGTTCTTC
NA,TRBJ2-5,TRBV6-6,NA,CASSYHLAGETQYF,TGTGCCAGCAGTTACCACCTAGCCGGTGAGACCCAGTACTTC
NA,TRBJ2-1,TRBV2,few,CASSAINPYNEQFF,TGTGCCAGCAGTGCCATAAACCCCTACAATGAGCAGTTCTTC
TRBD1,TRBJ2-1,TRBV7-6,NA,CASSLAQGGPYNEQFF,TGTGCCAGCAGCTTAGCGCAAGGGGGCCCCTACAATGAGCAGTTCTTC
NA,TRBJ1-2,TRBV18,NA,CASSRGANNYGYTF,TGTGCCAGCTCGCGGGGGGCTAATAACTATGGCTACACCTTC
NA,TRBJ2-1,TRBV7-3,NA,CASSGVGGEQFF,TGTGCCAGCTCGGGTGTTGGAGGTGAGCAGTTCTTC
TRBD1,TRBJ1-1,TRBV5-1,once,CASSLGDSTAAFF,TGCGCCAGCAGCTTGGGGGACAGTACTGCAGCTTTCTTT
TRBD2,TRBJ2-3,TRBV29-1,NA,CSVSGTSGGADTQYF,TGCAGCGTTTCCGGGACTAGCGGGGGGGCAGATACGCAGTATTTT
NA,TRBJ2-1,TRBV7-3,NA,CASSVTGRDRNEQFF,TGTGCCAGCAGCGTAACTGGGCGGGACCGAAATGAGCAGTTCTTC
NA,TRBJ2-1,TRBV7-2,NA,CASSQLNEQFF,TGTGCCAGCAGCCAGTTGAATGAGCAGTTCTTC
NA,TRBJ2-2,TRBV19,NA,CASSIGSGELFF,TGTGCCAGTAGTATAGGGTCCGGGGAGCTGTTTTTT
NA,TRBJ1-1,TRBV7-9,NA,CASSLERVSEAFF,TGTGCCAGCAGCCTAGAACGGGTGTCTGAAGCTTTCTTT
TRBD1,TRBJ1-6,TRBV2,NA,CASTVTGGGSSPLHF,TGTGCCAGCACAGTGACAGGGGGCGGGAGTTCACCCCTCCACTTT